The 8 T cell receptor beta chains listed next were all sequenced from one sample in a study of T cell responses to AZD1222 COVID-19 vaccine. The data were produced by immunoSEQ multiplex PCR, yet TCRdb's version contains in-frame clones alone and is incomplete. This sample has some 120,000 clones, with roughly 90% found just once. Material: peripheral blood, obtained 28 days after the second AZD1222 dose. These TCRs come from an adult who received the AZD1222 COVID-19 vaccine.

V gene TRBV2 combines with J gene TRBJ2-5; D not resolved. The germline gives CDR1 SNHLY, CDR2 FYNNEI. The CDR3 contains 12 residues. Trimming shortened V by 7 bases and J by 2 bases, and 8 bases separated the two germline ends. CDR3 in amino acids: CASTRLQETQYF. The CDR3 coding sequence is TGTGCCAGCACTAGACTGCAAGAGACCCAGTACTTC.

The chain has TRBV5-5 and TRBJ2-3; either TRBD1 or TRBD2 may supply D (5 bases each). The length of the CDR3 is 16 residues. Germline V gene data show CDR1 as SGHKS and CDR2 as YYEKEE (reference sequence). V lost 1 base to trimming and J lost 5 bases, with 17 bases between them. CDR3 region: CASSLRWGTEVDTQYF. The CDR3 bases are TGTGCCAGCAGCTTGCGTTGGGGGACGGAGGTAGATACGCAGTATTTT.

The gene calls are TRBV3-1 (or the pseudogene TRBV3-2) and TRBJ1-1; D is perhaps TRBD1 (5 bases). Germline lookup yields CDR1 LGHDT and CDR2 YNNKEL (reference sequence). Trimming left V 3 bases short and J 3 bases short, with 11 bases between. CDR3 length equals 14 residues. The CDR3 reads CASSHGTRDTEAFF. CDR3 sequence (DNA): TGTGCCAGCAGCCATGGGACGAGGGACACTGAAGCTTTCTTT.

The gene calls are TRBV10-2 and TRBJ2-7; 9 nucleotides align to TRBD2. V gave up 6 bases and J gave up 4 bases; unmatched junction bases: 10. The CDR3 length is 15 residues. Germline CDR1 and CDR2: WSHSY and SAAADI. The CDR3 sequence: CASREDGSGRYEQYF. The CDR3 DNA reads as TGCGCCAGCAGGGAGGATGGGAGCGGGAGGTACGAGCAGTACTTC.

V and J are TRBV5-1 and TRBJ2-1; weak D call: TRBD1 (6 bases). The CDR3 has 14 amino acids. The V end lost 4 bases, the J end lost 9 bases, and 17 bases lay between the germline ends. Looked up from germline, CDR1 is SGHRS and CDR2 is YFSETQ. The CDR3 sequence: CASSVSITGSEQFF. The CDR3 region has the DNA TGCGCCAGCAGCGTGTCGATCACAGGGAGTGAGCAGTTCTTC.

The V call is TRBV27, the J call TRBJ1-6, with TRBD1 as a possible D gene (6 bases). Germline CDR1 reads MNHEY; CDR2 reads SMNVEV (reference sequence). The length of the CDR3 is 15 residues. Deletions cut 5 bases from V and 6 bases from J, with 14 bases between. CDR3 DNA: TGTGCCAGCAGTGCACAGGGCCAGGGTAATTCACCCCTCCACTTT. This gives the protein CASSAQGQGNSPLHF.

The rearrangement uses TRBV11-2 and TRBJ2-7; 8 bases match TRBD1. Germline lookup yields CDR1 SGHAT and CDR2 FQNNGV. The V and J ends lost 5 bases and 0 bases, in that order; junction bases with no gene match: 6. The length of the CDR3 is 15 residues. CDR3 nucleotides: TGTGCCAGCAGCCAACGGACAGGGAGCTCCTACGAGCAGTACTTC. Residues: CASSQRTGSSYEQYF. Full variable domain (rest looked up from reference TRBV11-2 and TRBJ2-7): EAGVAQSPRYKIIEKRQSVAFWCNPISGHATLYWYQQILGQGPKLLIQFQNNGVVDDSQLPKDRFSAERLKGVDSTLKIQPAKLEDSAVYLCASSQRTGSSYEQYFGPGTRLTVT.

The rearrangement links TRBV19 to TRBJ1-2; the match to TRBD1 covers 10 bases. This CDR3 region has 16 residues. Germline CDR1 and CDR2: LNHDA and SQIVND (reference sequence). Trimming cost V 1 base and J 5 bases; bases outside gene matches: 7. In nucleotides, the CDR3 is TGTGCCAGTAGTATAGGCGGCCCGGACAGGGGGTATGGCTACACCTTC. It yields the protein CASSIGGPDRGYGYTF.